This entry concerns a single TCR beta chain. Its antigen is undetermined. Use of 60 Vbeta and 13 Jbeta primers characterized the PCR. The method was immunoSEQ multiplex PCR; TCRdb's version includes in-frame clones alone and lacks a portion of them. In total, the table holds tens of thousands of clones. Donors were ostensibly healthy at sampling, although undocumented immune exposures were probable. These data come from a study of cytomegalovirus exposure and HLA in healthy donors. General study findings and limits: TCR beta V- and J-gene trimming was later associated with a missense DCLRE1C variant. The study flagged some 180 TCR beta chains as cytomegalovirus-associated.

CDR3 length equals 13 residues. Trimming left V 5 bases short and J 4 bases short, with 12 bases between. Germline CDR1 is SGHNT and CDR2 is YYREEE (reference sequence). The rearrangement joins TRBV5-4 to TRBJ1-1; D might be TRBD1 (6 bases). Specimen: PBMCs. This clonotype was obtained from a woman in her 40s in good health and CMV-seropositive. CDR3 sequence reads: CASRLGGGTEAFF. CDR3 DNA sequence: TGTGCCAGCAGGTTAGGGGGGGGCACTGAAGCTTTCTTT.